The rows below give T cell receptor beta chains drawn from one sample of a study of OX40 agonist ivuxolimab in advanced cancers. The assay was immunoSEQ multiplex PCR, and TCRdb's table has in-frame clones only and misses some. The table includes some 67,000 clones, about nine tenths detected once. The sequences come from CD4+ or CD8+ T cells sorted from blood, collected in a trial of the OX40 agonist ivuxolimab. These receptors all stem from an adult with an advanced solid tumor such as melanoma, head and neck, liver or kidney cancer. The CDR3 runs from the conserved cysteine through the conserved F or W. D genes are given only for firm matches. Clone size, where shown, is once, few, many, or a class for clones that have expanded.

d_gene: -
j_gene: TRBJ1-1
abundance: -
v_gene: TRBV5-1
CDR3nt: TGCGCCAGCAGCTTAGGTCTGGAAACTGAAGCTTTCTTT
CDR3aa: CASSLGLETEAFF

d_gene: -
j_gene: TRBJ2-5
abundance: -
v_gene: TRBV19
CDR3nt: TGTGCCAGTAGTATTATGTCGACAGCCCAAGAGACCCAGTACTTC
CDR3aa: CASSIMSTAQETQYF

d_gene: -
j_gene: TRBJ2-7
abundance: -
v_gene: TRBV5-1
CDR3nt: TGCGCCAGCAGCTTAAAGGAGGGGCAGGAGCAGTACTTC
CDR3aa: CASSLKEGQEQYF

d_gene: TRBD1
j_gene: TRBJ1-6
abundance: few
v_gene: TRBV19
CDR3nt: TGTGCCAGTAGTGAAGGGGACAGGGGCTATTCACCCCTCCACTTT
CDR3aa: CASSEGDRGYSPLHF

d_gene: -
j_gene: TRBJ2-3
abundance: -
v_gene: TRBV11-2
CDR3nt: TGTGCCAGCAGCCCCCGGACCAAGGCAGATACGCAGTATTTT
CDR3aa: CASSPRTKADTQYF

d_gene: TRBD2
j_gene: TRBJ2-1
abundance: -
v_gene: TRBV5-1
CDR3nt: TGCGCCAGCAGCTTGGCTACTAGCGGGGCGGGGAATAAGCAGTTCTTC
CDR3aa: CASSLATSGAGNKQFF

d_gene: -
j_gene: TRBJ2-2
abundance: -
v_gene: TRBV10-1
CDR3nt: TGCGCCAGCAGTGCTGTTCGAACGGGGGAGCTGTTTTTT
CDR3aa: CASSAVRTGELFF

d_gene: -
j_gene: TRBJ2-4
abundance: -
v_gene: TRBV6-1
CDR3nt: TGTGCCAGCTGGAACCGGGCCTTAGCCAAAAACATTCAGTACTTC
CDR3aa: CASWNRALAKNIQYF

d_gene: TRBD1
j_gene: TRBJ1-1
abundance: -
v_gene: TRBV6-6
CDR3nt: TGTGCCAGCAGTAGGACAGGGCTTTTGACTGAAGCTTTCTTT
CDR3aa: CASSRTGLLTEAFF

d_gene: -
j_gene: TRBJ1-5
abundance: -
v_gene: TRBV6-5
CDR3nt: TGTGCCAGCAGTTACTCAGGGGCCAATCAGCCCCAGCATTTT
CDR3aa: CASSYSGANQPQHF

d_gene: -
j_gene: TRBJ2-2
abundance: -
v_gene: TRBV4-1
CDR3nt: TGCGCCAGCAGCCAAGTAAGCCCCCCGGACCCGAGTCCCGGGGAGCTGTTTTTT
CDR3aa: CASSQVSPPDPSPGELFF

d_gene: -
j_gene: TRBJ2-2
abundance: -
v_gene: TRBV9
CDR3nt: TGTGCCAGCAGCCCCCGGGCCCACACCGGGGAGCTGTTTTTT
CDR3aa: CASSPRAHTGELFF

d_gene: -
j_gene: TRBJ1-5
abundance: once
v_gene: TRBV6-1
CDR3nt: TGTGCCAGCATTGCCAGTAGCAATCAGCCCCAGCATTTT
CDR3aa: CASIASSNQPQHF

d_gene: -
j_gene: TRBJ2-2
abundance: -
v_gene: TRBV28
CDR3nt: TGTGCCAGCAGCGGGCAGGGGTCTGGGACCGGGGAGCTGTTTTTT
CDR3aa: CASSGQGSGTGELFF

d_gene: TRBD2
j_gene: TRBJ2-5
abundance: -
v_gene: TRBV19
CDR3nt: TGTGCCAGTAGTATAGGGACTAGCGGGGGGGCCGATGCCCAGTACTTC
CDR3aa: CASSIGTSGGADAQYF

d_gene: TRBD1
j_gene: TRBJ1-2
abundance: -
v_gene: TRBV7-9
CDR3nt: TGTGCCAGCAGCTCGGGACAGGGGCCCGGCTACACCTTC
CDR3aa: CASSSGQGPGYTF

d_gene: -
j_gene: TRBJ1-5
abundance: -
v_gene: TRBV15
CDR3nt: TGTGCCACCAGCAGAGCCCAGTACAGTATTGGCAATCAGCCCCAGCATTTT
CDR3aa: CATSRAQYSIGNQPQHF

d_gene: -
j_gene: TRBJ1-2
abundance: few
v_gene: TRBV6-1
CDR3nt: TGTGCCAGTGGACACTGGGAGGGCTACACCTTC
CDR3aa: CASGHWEGYTF

d_gene: TRBD1
j_gene: TRBJ2-2
abundance: -
v_gene: TRBV15
CDR3nt: TGTGCCACCAGCAGAAAGAGACAGGGGGACACCGGGGAGCTGTTTTTT
CDR3aa: CATSRKRQGDTGELFF

d_gene: -
j_gene: TRBJ1-5
abundance: few
v_gene: TRBV6-1
CDR3nt: TGTGCCAGCATTACCGGGGACATAAGCAATCAGCCCCAGCATTTT
CDR3aa: CASITGDISNQPQHF

d_gene: -
j_gene: TRBJ1-3
abundance: -
v_gene: TRBV2
CDR3nt: TGTGCCAGCACAGGGGCAGGCCTCATCTCTGGAAACACCATATATTTT
CDR3aa: CASTGAGLISGNTIYF

d_gene: -
j_gene: TRBJ2-2
abundance: -
v_gene: TRBV30
CDR3nt: TGTGCCTGGAGAGACTCCCTCAACACCGGGGAGCTGTTTTTT
CDR3aa: CAWRDSLNTGELFF

d_gene: -
j_gene: TRBJ1-2
abundance: -
v_gene: TRBV19
CDR3nt: TGTGCCACGACGGGAGGCTATGGCTACACCTTC
CDR3aa: CATTGGYGYTF

d_gene: -
j_gene: TRBJ1-2
abundance: -
v_gene: TRBV30
CDR3nt: TGTGCCTGGAGTTCGGGGGACTATGGCTACACCTTC
CDR3aa: CAWSSGDYGYTF

d_gene: -
j_gene: TRBJ1-6
abundance: once
v_gene: TRBV15
CDR3nt: TGTGCCACCAGCAGAGATCAAACAGTAGGTTCACCCCTCCACTTT
CDR3aa: CATSRDQTVGSPLHF

d_gene: -
j_gene: TRBJ1-1
abundance: -
v_gene: TRBV5-6
CDR3nt: TGTGCCAGCAGCCTAAGACAGCTTCGAAACACTGAAGCTTTCTTT
CDR3aa: CASSLRQLRNTEAFF

d_gene: -
j_gene: TRBJ2-7
abundance: -
v_gene: TRBV11-2
CDR3nt: TGTGCCAGCAGCTTAGCCCAGGGATCTCTCTACGAGCAGTACTTC
CDR3aa: CASSLAQGSLYEQYF

d_gene: -
j_gene: TRBJ1-2
abundance: -
v_gene: TRBV21-1
CDR3nt: TGTGCCAGCACCAATTGGGTCCCAGGGCGGGAAAATGGCTACACCTTC
CDR3aa: CASTNWVPGRENGYTF

d_gene: -
j_gene: TRBJ1-3
abundance: -
v_gene: TRBV10-3
CDR3nt: TGTGCCACCCAATTAGGCTCTGGAAACACCATATATTTT
CDR3aa: CATQLGSGNTIYF

d_gene: TRBD1
j_gene: TRBJ2-1
abundance: -
v_gene: TRBV4-1
CDR3nt: TGCGCCAGCAGCCGCCCACTAGGGGACAGGGCCTACAATGAGCAGTTCTTC
CDR3aa: CASSRPLGDRAYNEQFF

d_gene: TRBD1
j_gene: TRBJ2-1
abundance: -
v_gene: TRBV5-8
CDR3nt: TGTGCCAGCAGCTGGGACAGGGAAGATGAGCAGTTCTTC
CDR3aa: CASSWDREDEQFF

d_gene: TRBD1
j_gene: TRBJ2-7
abundance: -
v_gene: TRBV5-1
CDR3nt: TGCGCCAGCAGGGATACTCCGGGACAGGGGGCCTACGAGCAGTACTTC
CDR3aa: CASRDTPGQGAYEQYF

d_gene: -
j_gene: TRBJ1-5
abundance: -
v_gene: TRBV19
CDR3nt: TGTGCCAGTAGTAAGGCAAGCGGTGGCGGTCAGCCCCAGCATTTT
CDR3aa: CASSKASGGGQPQHF

d_gene: -
j_gene: TRBJ2-5
abundance: -
v_gene: TRBV29-1
CDR3nt: TGCAGCGTTTCGTCGTACCAAGAGACCCAGTACTTC
CDR3aa: CSVSSYQETQYF

d_gene: -
j_gene: TRBJ2-7
abundance: -
v_gene: TRBV2
CDR3nt: TGTGCCAGCAGCCCGGACGTCTACGAGCAGTACTTC
CDR3aa: CASSPDVYEQYF

d_gene: -
j_gene: TRBJ1-6
abundance: -
v_gene: TRBV6-5
CDR3nt: TGTGCCAGCAAACAGAATTCACCCCTCCACTTT
CDR3aa: CASKQNSPLHF

d_gene: -
j_gene: TRBJ2-4
abundance: -
v_gene: TRBV27
CDR3nt: TGTGCCAGCAGTCAAGAAGGGAACATTCAGTACTTC
CDR3aa: CASSQEGNIQYF

d_gene: TRBD2
j_gene: TRBJ2-3
abundance: -
v_gene: TRBV19
CDR3nt: TGTGCCAGTAGTTTATTCGGACTAGCGGGGGCCAGCACAGATACGCAGTATTTT
CDR3aa: CASSLFGLAGASTDTQYF

d_gene: -
j_gene: TRBJ2-1
abundance: -
v_gene: TRBV14
CDR3nt: TGTGCCAGCAGCCAGTTTCGAAACGGGGAGCAGTTCTTC
CDR3aa: CASSQFRNGEQFF

d_gene: TRBD2
j_gene: TRBJ2-1
abundance: medium-sized
v_gene: TRBV27
CDR3nt: TGTGCCAGCAGTCCCCGGTGGAGCGGGGGGGGCAGCTACAATGAGCAGTTCTTC
CDR3aa: CASSPRWSGGGSYNEQFF

d_gene: TRBD1
j_gene: TRBJ1-2
abundance: -
v_gene: TRBV7-9
CDR3nt: TGTGCCAGCAGCTCCCGGGACAGGGCCCTCTATGGCTACACCTTC
CDR3aa: CASSSRDRALYGYTF

d_gene: -
j_gene: TRBJ1-1
abundance: -
v_gene: TRBV10-3
CDR3nt: TGTGCCATCAGCCGGAGTCCCGGGAGATCGGACACTGAAGCTTTCTTT
CDR3aa: CAISRSPGRSDTEAFF

d_gene: TRBD2
j_gene: TRBJ2-7
abundance: once
v_gene: TRBV5-4
CDR3nt: TGTGCCAGCAGCTTGGGCCTAGCGGGTTCGGGCTACGAGCAGTACTTC
CDR3aa: CASSLGLAGSGYEQYF

d_gene: TRBD2
j_gene: TRBJ2-7
abundance: -
v_gene: TRBV4-1
CDR3nt: TGCGCCAGCAGCCGAGAGGACCCCACGGGGGGGCTCCACGAGCAGTACTTC
CDR3aa: CASSREDPTGGLHEQYF

d_gene: TRBD1
j_gene: TRBJ2-1
abundance: few
v_gene: TRBV29-1
CDR3nt: TGCAGCGCAGACAGGGCGGGTGATGAGCAGTTCTTC
CDR3aa: CSADRAGDEQFF

d_gene: TRBD1
j_gene: TRBJ1-5
abundance: -
v_gene: TRBV28
CDR3nt: TGTGCCAGCAGTTCCCGGGACAGTATTTATAGCAATCAGCCCCAGCATTTT
CDR3aa: CASSSRDSIYSNQPQHF

d_gene: -
j_gene: TRBJ1-5
abundance: few
v_gene: TRBV15
CDR3nt: TGTGCCACCAGCAGAACAGGAAGGGAGCCCCAGCATTTT
CDR3aa: CATSRTGREPQHF

d_gene: -
j_gene: TRBJ2-7
abundance: -
v_gene: TRBV7-5
CDR3nt: TGTGCCAGAAGCTTCCGAGCGGGGGGCCCCTACGAGCAGTACTTC
CDR3aa: CARSFRAGGPYEQYF